The source of this T cell receptor (beta chain) is a study of T cells after yellow fever vaccination. Study details: Some fractions had low cell numbers, and these were prepared with SMART-Seq v4 Ultra Low Input. Study results and limitations: A weaker but faster secondary response was observed, peaking on day 5 versus 15. Reappearance after the booster was observed for most primary-vaccination clones (about 97% CD4, roughly 90% CD8). Few clonotypes appeared in both CD4 and CD8 compartments.

This CDR3 comprises 11 residues. CDR1 and CDR2 (germline): SQVTM, ANQGSEA. Between the trimmed V and J ends, which lost 7 bases and 3 bases, there was a span of 9 bases. TCRdb independently ran MiXCR on the 5' RACE reads; one entry per CDR3 protein. The table has more than 300,000 distinct CDR3 sequences, around 4.3% seen once. For this clonotype: What it binds is unknown.

The chain employs TRBV29-1 and TRBJ1-2; unclear D gene. This receptor was taken from a man aged 18 to 35 who received the YFV17D yellow fever vaccine. The specimen comprised PBMCs, sampled 15 days after the yellow fever booster vaccination. The CDR3 DNA follows: TGCAGCGCCGCGGCCGACTATGGCTACACCTTC. Protein: CSAAADYGYTF.